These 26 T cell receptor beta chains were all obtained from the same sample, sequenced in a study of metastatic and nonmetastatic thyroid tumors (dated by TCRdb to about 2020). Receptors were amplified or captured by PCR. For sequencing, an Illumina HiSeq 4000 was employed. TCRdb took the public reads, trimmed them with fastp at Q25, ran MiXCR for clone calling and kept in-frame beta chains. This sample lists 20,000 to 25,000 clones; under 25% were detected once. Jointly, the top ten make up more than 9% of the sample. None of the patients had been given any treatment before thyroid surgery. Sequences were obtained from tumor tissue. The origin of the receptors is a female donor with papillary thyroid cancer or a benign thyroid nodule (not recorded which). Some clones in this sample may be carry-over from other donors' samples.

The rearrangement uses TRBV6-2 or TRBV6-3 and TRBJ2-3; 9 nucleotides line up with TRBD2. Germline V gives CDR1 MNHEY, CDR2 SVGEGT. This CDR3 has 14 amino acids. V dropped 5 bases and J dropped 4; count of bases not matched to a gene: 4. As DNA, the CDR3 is TGTGCCAGCAGTCTAGGACTAGCGTCAGATACGCAGTATTTT. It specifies CASSLGLASDTQYF.

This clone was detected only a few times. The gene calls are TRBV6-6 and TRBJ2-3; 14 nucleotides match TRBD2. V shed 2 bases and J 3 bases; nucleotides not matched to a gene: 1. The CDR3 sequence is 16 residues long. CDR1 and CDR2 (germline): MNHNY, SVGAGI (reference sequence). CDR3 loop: CASSYRLAGGTDTQYF. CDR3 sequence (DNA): TGTGCCAGCAGTTACAGACTAGCGGGAGGGACAGATACGCAGTATTTT.

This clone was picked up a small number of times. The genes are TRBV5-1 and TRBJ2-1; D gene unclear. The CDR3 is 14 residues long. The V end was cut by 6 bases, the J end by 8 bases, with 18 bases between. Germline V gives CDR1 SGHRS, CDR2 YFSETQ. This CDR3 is CASILLTVVDEQFF. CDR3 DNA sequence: TGCGCCAGCATCCTCCTGACTGTGGTCGATGAGCAGTTCTTC. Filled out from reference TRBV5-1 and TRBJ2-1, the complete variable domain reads KAGVTQTPRYLIKTRGQQVTLSCSPISGHRSVSWYQQTPGQGLQFLFEYFSETQRNKGNFPGRFSGRQFSNSRSEMNVSTLELGDSALYLCASILLTVVDEQFFGPGTRLTVL.

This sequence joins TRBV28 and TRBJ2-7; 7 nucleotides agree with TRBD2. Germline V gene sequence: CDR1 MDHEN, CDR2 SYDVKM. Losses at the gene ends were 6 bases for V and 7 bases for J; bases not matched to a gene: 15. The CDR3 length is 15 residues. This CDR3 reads CASRGMRERYEEQYF. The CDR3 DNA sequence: TGTGCCAGCAGGGGGATGCGGGAGCGTTACGAGGAGCAGTACTTC.

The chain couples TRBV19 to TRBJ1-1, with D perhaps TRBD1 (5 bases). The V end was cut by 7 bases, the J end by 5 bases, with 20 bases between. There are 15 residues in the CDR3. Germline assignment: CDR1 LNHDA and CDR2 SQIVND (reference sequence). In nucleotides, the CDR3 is TGTGCCAGTACCCCCCTGGATCGGGGGAGGACTGAAGCTTTCTTT. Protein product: CASTPLDRGRTEAFF.

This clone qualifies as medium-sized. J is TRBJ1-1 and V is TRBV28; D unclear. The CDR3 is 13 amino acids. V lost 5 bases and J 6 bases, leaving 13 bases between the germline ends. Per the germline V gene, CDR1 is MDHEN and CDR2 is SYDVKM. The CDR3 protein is CASSGVSIPEAFF. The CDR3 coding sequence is TGTGCCAGCAGTGGCGTCTCCATTCCTGAAGCTTTCTTT. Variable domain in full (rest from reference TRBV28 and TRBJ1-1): DVKVTQSSRYLVKRTGEKVFLECVQDMDHENMFWYRQDPGLGLRLIYFSYDVKMKEKGDIPEGYSVSREKKERFSLILESASTNQTSMYLCASSGVSIPEAFFGQGTRLTVV.

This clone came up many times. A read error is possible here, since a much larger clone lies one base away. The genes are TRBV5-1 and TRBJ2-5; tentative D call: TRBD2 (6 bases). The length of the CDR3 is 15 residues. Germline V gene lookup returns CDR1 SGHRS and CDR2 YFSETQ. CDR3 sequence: CASMVSGGAQETQHF. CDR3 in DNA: TGCGCCAGCATGGTTAGCGGAGGCGCCCAAGAGACCCAGCACTTC.

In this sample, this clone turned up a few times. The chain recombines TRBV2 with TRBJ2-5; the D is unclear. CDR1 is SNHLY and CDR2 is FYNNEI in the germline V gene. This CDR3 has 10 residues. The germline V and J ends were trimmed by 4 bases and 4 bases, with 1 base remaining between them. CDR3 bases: TGTGCCAGCAGTGGAGAGACCCAGTACTTC. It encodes CASSGETQYF.

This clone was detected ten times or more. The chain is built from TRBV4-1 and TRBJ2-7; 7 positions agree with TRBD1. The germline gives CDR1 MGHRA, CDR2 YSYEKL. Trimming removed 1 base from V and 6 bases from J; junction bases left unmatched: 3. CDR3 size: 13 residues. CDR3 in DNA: TGCGCCAGCAGCCAAGCTGGGACAGTCGAGCAGTACTTC. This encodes CASSQAGTVEQYF.

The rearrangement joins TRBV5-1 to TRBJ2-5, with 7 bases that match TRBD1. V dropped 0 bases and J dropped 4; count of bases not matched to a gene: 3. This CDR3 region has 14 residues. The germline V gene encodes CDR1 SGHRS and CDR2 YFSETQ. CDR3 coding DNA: TGCGCCAGCAGCTTGGGGCAGGGGGTAGAGACCCAGTACTTC. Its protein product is CASSLGQGVETQYF.

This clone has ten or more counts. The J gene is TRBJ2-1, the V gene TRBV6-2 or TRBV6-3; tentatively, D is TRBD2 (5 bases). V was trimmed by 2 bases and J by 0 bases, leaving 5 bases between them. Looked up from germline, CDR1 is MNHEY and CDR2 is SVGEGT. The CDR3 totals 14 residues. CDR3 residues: CASSYGSSYNEQFF. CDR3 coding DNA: TGTGCCAGCAGTTACGGGAGCTCCTACAATGAGCAGTTCTTC.

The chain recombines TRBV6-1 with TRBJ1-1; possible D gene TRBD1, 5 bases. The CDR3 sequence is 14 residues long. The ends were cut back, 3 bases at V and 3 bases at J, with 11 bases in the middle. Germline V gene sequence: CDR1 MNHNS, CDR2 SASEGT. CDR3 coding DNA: TGTGCCAGCAGTGAGCTGGGGCAGGACACTGAAGCTTTCTTT. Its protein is CASSELGQDTEAFF.

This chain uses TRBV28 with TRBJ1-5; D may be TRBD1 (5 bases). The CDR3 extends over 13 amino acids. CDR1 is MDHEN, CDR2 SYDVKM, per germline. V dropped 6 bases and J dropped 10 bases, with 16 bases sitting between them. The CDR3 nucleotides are TGTGCCAGCAGATCTACTCCGGGACTCCCCCAGCATTTT. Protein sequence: CASRSTPGLPQHF.

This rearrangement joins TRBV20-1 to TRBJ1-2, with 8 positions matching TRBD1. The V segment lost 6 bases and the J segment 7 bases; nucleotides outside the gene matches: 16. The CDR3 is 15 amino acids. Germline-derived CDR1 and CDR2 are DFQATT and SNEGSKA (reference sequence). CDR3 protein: CSAHATTGVLGGYTF. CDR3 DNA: TGCAGTGCCCATGCTACGACAGGGGTACTTGGTGGCTACACCTTC.

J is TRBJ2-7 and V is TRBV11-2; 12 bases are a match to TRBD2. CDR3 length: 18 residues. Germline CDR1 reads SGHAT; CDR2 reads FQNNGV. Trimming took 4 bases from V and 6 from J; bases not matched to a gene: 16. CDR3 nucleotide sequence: TGTGCCAGCAGCTGGCAGACTAGCGGGAGAGATTTCTGCATCGAGCAGTACTTC. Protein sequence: CASSWQTSGRDFCIEQYF.

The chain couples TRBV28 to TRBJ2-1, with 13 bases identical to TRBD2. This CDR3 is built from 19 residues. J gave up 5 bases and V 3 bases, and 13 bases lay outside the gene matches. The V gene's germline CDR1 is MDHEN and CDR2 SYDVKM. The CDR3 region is CASSFGGLAGSPTHNEQFF. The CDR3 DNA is TGTGCCAGCAGTTTCGGGGGACTAGCGGGGTCCCCCACCCACAATGAGCAGTTCTTC.

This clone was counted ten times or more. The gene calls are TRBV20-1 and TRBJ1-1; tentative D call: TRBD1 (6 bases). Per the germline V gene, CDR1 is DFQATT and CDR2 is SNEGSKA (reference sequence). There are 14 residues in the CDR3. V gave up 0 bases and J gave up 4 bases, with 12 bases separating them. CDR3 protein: CSAREGQQSTEAFF. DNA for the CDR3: TGCAGTGCTAGAGAAGGACAGCAGAGCACTGAAGCTTTCTTT.

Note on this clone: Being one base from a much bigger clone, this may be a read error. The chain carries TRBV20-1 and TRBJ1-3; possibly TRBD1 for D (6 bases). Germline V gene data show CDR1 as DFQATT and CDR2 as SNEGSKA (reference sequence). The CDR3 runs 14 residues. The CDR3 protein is CGATKGGTGNTIYF. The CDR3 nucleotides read TGCGGTGCAACCAAGGGGGGGACTGGAAACACCATATATTTT.

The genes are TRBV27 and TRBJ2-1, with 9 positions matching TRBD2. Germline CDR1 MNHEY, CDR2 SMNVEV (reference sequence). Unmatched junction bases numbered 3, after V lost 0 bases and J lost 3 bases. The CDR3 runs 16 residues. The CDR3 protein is CASSLSSGRRYNEQFF. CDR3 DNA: TGTGCCAGCAGTTTATCAAGCGGGAGGCGCTACAATGAGCAGTTCTTC.

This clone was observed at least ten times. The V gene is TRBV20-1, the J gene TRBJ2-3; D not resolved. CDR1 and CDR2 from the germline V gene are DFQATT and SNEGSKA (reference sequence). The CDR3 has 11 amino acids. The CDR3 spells CSRHFTDTQYF. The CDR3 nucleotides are TGCAGCCGCCATTTCACAGATACGCAGTATTTT.

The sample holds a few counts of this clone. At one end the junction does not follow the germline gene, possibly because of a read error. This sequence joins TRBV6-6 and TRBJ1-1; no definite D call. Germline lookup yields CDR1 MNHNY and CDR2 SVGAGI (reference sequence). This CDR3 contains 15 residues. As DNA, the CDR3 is TGTGCCAGCAGTTACTCGTTTCAGGTGAACACTGAATCTTTCTTT. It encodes CASSYSFQVNTESFF.

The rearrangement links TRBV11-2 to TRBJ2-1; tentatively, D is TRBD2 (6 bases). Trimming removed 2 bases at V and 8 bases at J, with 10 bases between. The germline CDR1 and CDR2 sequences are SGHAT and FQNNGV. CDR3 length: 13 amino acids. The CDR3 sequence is CASSLFQRDEQFF. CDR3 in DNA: TGTGCCAGCAGCTTATTCCAGCGGGATGAGCAGTTCTTC. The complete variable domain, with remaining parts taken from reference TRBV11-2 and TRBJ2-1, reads EAGVAQSPRYKIIEKRQSVAFWCNPISGHATLYWYQQILGQGPKLLIQFQNNGVVDDSQLPKDRFSAERLKGVDSTLKIQPAKLEDSAVYLCASSLFQRDEQFFGPGTRLTVL.

This CDR3 reads CASSQETAGAFLENEQFF. The CDR3 nucleotides read TGTGCCAGCAGCCAAGAGACAGCGGGAGCTTTCCTTGAAAATGAGCAGTTCTTC. This chain links TRBV3-1 with TRBJ2-1; 8 positions match TRBD2. V dropped 0 bases and J dropped 7; count of bases not matched to a gene: 14. From germline, CDR1 is LGHDT and CDR2 YNNKEL (reference sequence). There are 18 residues in the CDR3.

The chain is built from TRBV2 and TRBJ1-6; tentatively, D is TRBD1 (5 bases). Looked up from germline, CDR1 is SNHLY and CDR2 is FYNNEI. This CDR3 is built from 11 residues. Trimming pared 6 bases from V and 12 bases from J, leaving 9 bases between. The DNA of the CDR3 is TGTGCCAGCAGCCCGGGGGGACCCCTCCACTTT. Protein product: CASSPGGPLHF.

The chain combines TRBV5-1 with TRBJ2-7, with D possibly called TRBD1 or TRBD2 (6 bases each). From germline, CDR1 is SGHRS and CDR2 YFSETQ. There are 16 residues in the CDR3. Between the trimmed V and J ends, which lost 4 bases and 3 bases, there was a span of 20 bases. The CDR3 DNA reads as TGCGCCAGCAGCCGTGGGGTTGGGGGGCGAGACTACGAGCAGTACTTC. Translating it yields CASSRGVGGRDYEQYF.

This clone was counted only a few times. The DNA of the CDR3 is TGCAGTGCTAGAGATCCGCAGGGGTCGAACACTGAAGCTTTCTTT. This gives the protein CSARDPQGSNTEAFF. This sequence joins TRBV20-1 and TRBJ1-1; TRBD1 might be the D (6 bases). This CDR3 is 15 amino acids long. V lost 0 bases and J 1 base, leaving 12 bases between the germline ends. Per the germline V gene, CDR1 is DFQATT and CDR2 is SNEGSKA (reference sequence).